The 23 T cell receptor beta chains below all came from one sample that was sequenced in a study of blood T cell repertoires in COVID-19. The data were produced by immunoSEQ multiplex PCR, yet TCRdb's version contains in-frame clones alone and is incomplete. The repertoire consists of 200,000 to 250,000 clones, with 86% occurring once and the leading ten covering around 1.5%. The sample comprised peripheral blood. The receptors derive from a woman aged 60-70 years who had recovered from COVID-19.

The chain couples TRBV11-2 to TRBJ2-2; maybe TRBD1 (5 bases). CDR1 and CDR2 from the germline V gene are SGHAT and FQNNGV. CDR3 length: 16 amino acids. V shed 3 bases and J shed 1 base, with 12 bases lying between them. The CDR3 DNA reads TGTGCCAGCAGCTTTTCCGCTACAGGGAACACCGGGGAGCTGTTTTTT. Its protein product is CASSFSATGNTGELFF. Full variable domain (outside the CDR3, taken from reference TRBV11-2 and TRBJ2-2): EAGVAQSPRYKIIEKRQSVAFWCNPISGHATLYWYQQILGQGPKLLIQFQNNGVVDDSQLPKDRFSAERLKGVDSTLKIQPAKLEDSAVYLCASSFSATGNTGELFFGEGSRLTVL.

In regard to this clone: The germline gene is not matched at one end of the junction; a read error may be the cause. V gene TRBV6-5 combines with J gene TRBJ1-2, with D possibly matching TRBD1 (6 bases). Germline V gives CDR1 MNHEY, CDR2 SVGAGI. The CDR3 extends over 15 amino acids. CDR3 in DNA: TGTGCCAGCAGTTACTCGGTCTCGGGGGGCAATGGGTACACCTTC. It translates to CASSYSVSGGNGYTF.

The chain uses TRBV3-1 (or the pseudogene TRBV3-2) and TRBJ2-2, with 9 nucleotides matching TRBD1. The germline gives CDR1 LGHDT, CDR2 YNNKEL (reference sequence). V lost 4 bases to trimming and J lost 6 bases; unmatched junction nucleotides: 15. The CDR3 is made up of 18 amino acids. In nucleotides, the CDR3 is TGTGCCAGCAGCCCTCAGCCCTGGGGACAGGGTGGGGCCGGGGAGCTGTTTTTT. This codes for CASSPQPWGQGGAGELFF.

This rearrangement joins TRBV7-9 to TRBJ1-6; no reliable D call. CDR1 and CDR2 (germline): SEHNR, FQNEAQ (reference sequence). The ends were cut back, 4 bases at V and 8 bases at J, with 9 bases in the middle. The CDR3 length is 13 residues. CDR3 DNA: TGTGCCAGCAGCTCCCCCCGGGATTCACCCCTCCACTTT. Translation gives CASSSPRDSPLHF.

Only a few counts were recorded for this clone. The genes are TRBV15 and TRBJ1-2, with D tentatively TRBD1 (5 bases). The germline CDR1 and CDR2 sequences are LNHNV and YYDKDF (reference sequence). This CDR3 region has 17 residues. The V and J ends lost 5 bases and 5 bases respectively, with 24 bases between them. In DNA, the CDR3 is TGTGCCACCAGCGCCGACGAAGTACGAGCGGGGGGTTATGGCTACACCTTC. The encoded protein is CATSADEVRAGGYGYTF.

V gene TRBV7-9 combines with J gene TRBJ1-2; 7 nucleotides line up with TRBD1. V lost 5 bases, J lost 0 bases, and 3 bases stayed unmatched. Per germline, CDR1 SEHNR and CDR2 FQNEAQ (reference sequence). CDR3 length: 14 residues. CDR3 amino acids: CASSLQGANYGYTF. CDR3 DNA sequence: TGTGCCAGCAGCCTCCAGGGGGCTAACTATGGCTACACCTTC.

This clone has a single count. V usage is TRBV4-2 and J usage is TRBJ2-3, with TRBD2 matching 10 bases. The CDR3 covers 18 residues. Germline V gives CDR1 LGHNA, CDR2 YNFKEQ. Losses at the gene ends were 1 base for V and 5 bases for J; bases not matched to a gene: 12. This chain's CDR3 is CASSQGVASGGAGDTQYF. The DNA of the CDR3 is TGTGCCAGCAGCCAAGGTGTTGCTAGCGGGGGAGCGGGAGATACGCAGTATTTT.

This chain links TRBV5-1 with TRBJ2-5, with D maybe TRBD1 (6 bases). The V gene's germline CDR1 is SGHRS and CDR2 YFSETQ. The CDR3 is 15 amino acids. V dropped 4 bases and J dropped 1 base, with 14 bases sitting between them. CDR3 sequence reads: CASSLFTGIQETQYF. CDR3 DNA: TGCGCCAGCAGCCTATTTACAGGGATCCAAGAGACCCAGTACTTC.

Note on this clone: The sample carries other DNA sequences with the same CDR3. The V call is TRBV5-1, the J call TRBJ2-1; 11 bases line up with TRBD2. This CDR3 contains 15 residues. V was pared by 1 base and J by 4 bases, with 1 base of the junction left unmatched. Per the germline V gene, CDR1 is SGHRS and CDR2 is YFSETQ. The CDR3 nucleotides are TGCGCCAGCAGCTTGACTAGCGGGGGTTACAATGAGCAGTTCTTC. It specifies CASSLTSGGYNEQFF. Drawing the rest from reference TRBV5-1 and TRBJ2-1, the complete variable domain is KAGVTQTPRYLIKTRGQQVTLSCSPISGHRSVSWYQQTPGQGLQFLFEYFSETQRNKGNFPGRFSGRQFSNSRSEMNVSTLELGDSALYLCASSLTSGGYNEQFFGPGTRLTVL.

This chain joins TRBV5-1 and TRBJ2-1, with 10 bases fitting TRBD2. Germline V gene data show CDR1 as SGHRS and CDR2 as YFSETQ. This CDR3 region has 14 residues. The V segment lost 4 bases and the J segment 7 bases; nucleotides outside the gene matches: 5. The CDR3 here is CASSISSGGNEQFF. The CDR3 region has the DNA TGCGCCAGCAGCATCTCTAGCGGGGGAAATGAGCAGTTCTTC.

The V gene is TRBV5-1, the J gene TRBJ2-3; D uncertain. Trimming removed 4 bases at V and 2 bases at J, with 11 bases between. The CDR3 loop spans 14 amino acids. Per germline, CDR1 SGHRS and CDR2 YFSETQ. CDR3 sequence reads: CASSPVESTDTQYF. DNA of the CDR3: TGCGCCAGCAGCCCAGTGGAGTCCACAGATACGCAGTATTTT. Variable domain in full (rest from reference TRBV5-1 and TRBJ2-3): KAGVTQTPRYLIKTRGQQVTLSCSPISGHRSVSWYQQTPGQGLQFLFEYFSETQRNKGNFPGRFSGRQFSNSRSEMNVSTLELGDSALYLCASSPVESTDTQYFGPGTRLTVL.

The V and J genes are TRBV6-2 or TRBV6-3 and TRBJ1-5; a possible D gene is TRBD1 (6 bases). Trimming pared 3 bases from V and 3 bases from J, leaving 12 bases between. The germline gives CDR1 MNHEY, CDR2 SVGEGT. There are 15 residues in the CDR3. The CDR3 spells CASSYSTGFNQPQHF. The CDR3 DNA follows: TGTGCCAGCAGTTATTCGACAGGTTTCAATCAGCCCCAGCATTTT.

The rearrangement uses TRBV4-1 and TRBJ1-5; D is unclear. V dropped 3 bases and J dropped 6 bases, with 9 bases sitting between them. The CDR3 consists of 13 residues. Looked up from germline, CDR1 is MGHRA and CDR2 is YSYEKL. The DNA of the CDR3 is TGCGCCAGCAGCCATCTCGTACTTCAGCCCCAGCATTTT. It yields the protein CASSHLVLQPQHF.

The chain employs TRBV2 and TRBJ2-7, with a weak D call TRBD1 (7 bases). Germline V gene sequence: CDR1 SNHLY, CDR2 FYNNEI. CDR3 length: 21 residues. V lost 0 bases, J lost 6 bases, and 33 bases lay in between. CDR3 bases: TGTGCCAGCAGTGAAGCGCTGCTGTTCATACGACATTCGGACAGGAGGGGCGAGCAGTACTTC. This encodes CASSEALLFIRHSDRRGEQYF.

The chain joins TRBV15 to TRBJ2-5; D perhaps matches TRBD2 (6 bases). The CDR3 is 12 amino acids. Trimming took off 6 bases at V and 4 bases at J, with 9 bases between the two ends. Germline V gene data show CDR1 as LNHNV and CDR2 as YYDKDF (reference sequence). The chain's CDR3 is CATSGGGETQYF. In DNA form, the CDR3 reads TGTGCCACCAGTGGGGGAGGAGAGACCCAGTACTTC. Looking up the rest from reference TRBV15 and TRBJ2-5 gives the full variable domain: DAMVIQNPRYQVTQFGKPVTLSCSQTLNHNVMYWYQQKSSQAPKLLFHYYDKDFNNEADTPDNFQSRRPNTSFCFLDIRSPGLGDTAMYLCATSGGGETQYFGPGTRLLVL.

V gene TRBV10-3 combines with J gene TRBJ2-5, with 7 bases aligning to TRBD2. Germline V gene data show CDR1 as ENHRY and CDR2 as SYGVKD. The V gene end was trimmed by 10 bases and the J gene end by 3 bases; junction bases not matched to a gene: 5. CDR3 length: 12 residues. The CDR3 loop is CAKRDQEETQYF. The CDR3 nucleotides are TGTGCCAAGCGGGACCAAGAAGAGACCCAGTACTTC.

The gene calls are TRBV9 and TRBJ1-4, with D uncertain. The CDR3 runs to 13 residues. Trimming took off 0 bases at V and 6 bases at J, with 6 bases between the two ends. Germline V lookup: CDR1 SGDLS, CDR2 YYNGEE. In DNA form, the CDR3 reads TGTGCCAGCAGCGTAGACGGTCATGAAAAACTGTTTTTT. Translating it yields CASSVDGHEKLFF.

Remarks on this clone: This could be a read error, since a much larger clone is one nucleotide away. The chain recombines TRBV19 with TRBJ1-1; D is possibly TRBD1 (5 bases). This CDR3 spans 13 amino acids. Trimming pared 6 bases from V and 1 base from J, leaving 9 bases between. Germline V CDR1 and CDR2: LNHDA, SQIVND (reference sequence). The CDR3 reads CASSVTGNTEAFF. CDR3 sequence (DNA): TGTGCCAGTAGCGTCACAGGGAACACTGAAGCTTTCTTT. Looking up the rest from reference TRBV19 and TRBJ1-1 gives the full variable domain: DGGITQSPKYLFRKEGQNVTLSCEQNLNHDAMYWYRQDPGQGLRLIYYSQIVNDFQKGDIAEGYSVSREKKESFPLTVTSAQKNPTAFYLCASSVTGNTEAFFGQGTRLTVV.

This chain connects TRBV6-9 to TRBJ2-2, with 9 bases fitting TRBD2. Germline assignment: CDR1 MNHGY and CDR2 SVAAGI. The CDR3 sequence is 18 residues long. V lost 3 bases, J lost 3 bases, and 11 bases stayed unmatched. The CDR3 DNA is TGTGCCAGCAGTTACCCCATAGCGGGGGATCGGTACACCGGGGAGCTGTTTTTT. It is translated as CASSYPIAGDRYTGELFF.

The chain combines TRBV11-2 with TRBJ2-5; D is perhaps TRBD2 (5 bases). The CDR3 is 18 residues long. Germline-derived CDR1 and CDR2 are SGHAT and FQNNGV. V gave up 5 bases and J gave up 1 base, with 23 bases separating them. CDR3 nucleotide sequence: TGTGCCAGCAGCAACATAGGTCTATTTATTCGGGGCCAAGAGACCCAGTACTTC. Its translation: CASSNIGLFIRGQETQYF. Complete variable domain (other parts from reference TRBV11-2 and TRBJ2-5): EAGVAQSPRYKIIEKRQSVAFWCNPISGHATLYWYQQILGQGPKLLIQFQNNGVVDDSQLPKDRFSAERLKGVDSTLKIQPAKLEDSAVYLCASSNIGLFIRGQETQYFGPGTRLLVL.

The V and J genes are TRBV29-1 and TRBJ1-3, with 7 bases matching TRBD1. The CDR3 consists of 14 residues. Unmatched junction bases numbered 2, after V lost 3 bases and J lost 0 bases. Germline V lookup: CDR1 SQVTM, CDR2 ANQGSEA. The CDR3 reads CSVDDRASGNTIYF. CDR3 nucleotides: TGCAGCGTTGATGACAGGGCCTCTGGAAACACCATATATTTT.

The chain has TRBV27 and TRBJ1-6; the D is unclear. The CDR3 consists of 13 residues. Germline loops: CDR1 MNHEY, CDR2 SMNVEV (reference sequence). V lost 7 bases and J 4 bases, leaving 8 bases between the germline ends. The CDR3 spells CASKTPYNSPLHF. CDR3 DNA sequence: TGTGCCAGCAAAACTCCTTATAATTCACCCCTCCACTTT.

V usage is TRBV9 and J usage is TRBJ2-2; tentative D call: TRBD2 (6 bases). The V gene's germline CDR1 is SGDLS and CDR2 YYNGEE. Trimming shortened V by 4 bases and J by 5 bases, and 15 bases separated the two germline ends. The CDR3 sequence is 15 residues long. CDR3: CASSPHGGLTGELFF. The CDR3 DNA reads as TGTGCCAGCAGCCCACATGGGGGGTTAACCGGGGAGCTGTTTTTT.